Below are 11 T cell receptor beta chains sequenced from a single sample in a study of spatial heterogeneity in lung cancer. Time point meaning: sample taken at primary tumor resection. Researchers sequenced whole RNA taken from tumor, nontumor lung or frozen PBMC without sorting. TCRdb passed the 5' RACE reads through MiXCR, listing each CDR3 protein once. The sample holds 7,500 to 9,500 distinct CDR3 sequences, 6.5% to 8% seen once. The sequencing used PBMCs, collected at surgery. These receptors originate from a female donor with early-stage non-small cell lung cancer.

This clonotype was recorded many times. V gene TRBV5-6 combines with J gene TRBJ1-6, with 8 bases fitting TRBD1. J lost 8 bases, V lost 2 bases, and 9 bases had no gene match. The germline V gene has CDR1 SGHDT and CDR2 YYEEEE. The CDR3 is 16 amino acids. The CDR3 here is CASSLLGQGPDSPLHF. CDR3 coding DNA: TGTGCCAGCAGCTTACTAGGACAGGGTCCGGATTCACCCCTCCACTTT. Full variable domain (outside the CDR3, taken from reference TRBV5-6 and TRBJ1-6): DAGVTQSPTHLIKTRGQQVTLRCSPKSGHDTVSWYQQALGQGPQFIFQYYEEEERQRGNFPDRFSGHQFPNYSSELNVNALLLGDSALYLCASSLLGQGPDSPLHFGNGTRLTVT.

This clonotype is classed as medium-sized. The chain employs TRBV11-2 and TRBJ2-3, with D possibly being TRBD2 (6 bases). The germline V and J ends were trimmed by 3 bases and 4 bases, with 11 bases remaining between them. The CDR3 spans 14 residues. Germline lookup yields CDR1 SGHAT and CDR2 FQNNGV. CDR3 loop: CASSFGSGSDTQYF. The CDR3 nucleotides are TGTGCCAGCAGCTTCGGTAGCGGCTCAGATACGCAGTATTTT.

This clonotype was detected ten times or more. V usage is TRBV29-1 and J usage is TRBJ2-1; D might be TRBD2 (6 bases). The V gene lost 7 bases and the J gene lost 3 bases, with 16 bases spanning the gap. This CDR3 spans 14 amino acids. Germline CDR1 and CDR2: SQVTM and ANQGSEA. CDR3 coding DNA: TGCAGCGCCGGAAGGGAGGCCTTCTACAATGAGCAGTTCTTC. Translated, it gives CSAGREAFYNEQFF.

This clonotype came up a few times. The chain carries TRBV10-3 and TRBJ2-2; D possibly corresponds to TRBD1 (6 bases). V was trimmed by 5 bases and J by 2 bases, leaving 9 bases between them. CDR3 length: 14 amino acids. The germline V gene has CDR1 ENHRY and CDR2 SYGVKD. This chain's CDR3 is CAISQDRNTGELFF. CDR3 in DNA: TGTGCCATCAGTCAGGACAGAAACACCGGGGAGCTGTTTTTT.

By share, this clonotype counts as medium-sized. The V and J genes are TRBV12-3 or TRBV12-4 and TRBJ2-1, with 7 bases that match TRBD1. There are 14 residues in the CDR3. V shed 5 bases, J shed 6 bases, and the junction held 7 bases outside the gene matches. The CDR3 loop reads CASSRGPSVNEQFF. The CDR3 nucleotides are TGTGCCAGCAGTAGGGGGCCCTCTGTCAATGAGCAGTTCTTC.

In its sample, this clonotype was seen many times. This chain connects TRBV7-9 to TRBJ2-7, with 9 nucleotides matching TRBD1. The CDR3 sequence is 16 residues long. Trimming at V came to 2 bases and at J to 0 bases, leaving 5 bases not matched to a gene. Germline V gene data show CDR1 as SEHNR and CDR2 as FQNEAQ (reference sequence). Here the CDR3 DNA reads TGTGCCAGCAGCTTATGGGGGACAGGGAGCTCCTACGAGCAGTACTTC. It specifies CASSLWGTGSSYEQYF.

Sample share makes this clonotype medium-sized (0.01 to 0.1%). This sequence joins TRBV7-9 and TRBJ2-1; D may be TRBD2 (6 bases). The germline gives CDR1 SEHNR, CDR2 FQNEAQ (reference sequence). CDR3 size: 14 residues. Trimming removed 2 bases at V and 13 bases at J, with 18 bases between. The CDR3 DNA is TGTGCCAGCAGCTTACGGAGGGCAGGAGTAGGTCAGTTCTTC. It encodes CASSLRRAGVGQFF. The full variable domain, in which reference TRBV7-9 and TRBJ2-1 provide the parts outside the CDR3, is DTGVSQNPRHKITKRGQNVTFRCDPISEHNRLYWYRQTLGQGPEFLTYFQNEAQLEKSRLLSDRFSAERPKGSFSTLEIQRTEQGDSAMYLCASSLRRAGVGQFFGPGTRLTVL.

This clonotype is categorized as medium-sized. CDR3 DNA sequence: TGTGCCAGCAGTTGGGGACTCCCTAGCACAGATACGCAGTATTTT. Amino acids: CASSWGLPSTDTQYF. The rearrangement joins TRBV6-6 to TRBJ2-3, with D perhaps TRBD2 (6 bases). Trimming removed 4 bases at V and 0 bases at J, with 11 bases between. This CDR3 is 15 amino acids long. Germline CDR1 is MNHNY and CDR2 is SVGAGI (reference sequence).

This clonotype has at least ten counts. This chain uses TRBV18 with TRBJ2-1, with TRBD1 as a possible D gene (5 bases). CDR3 length: 17 residues. Germline values: CDR1 KGHSH, CDR2 LQKENI. The V gene lost 3 bases and the J gene lost 0 bases, with 15 bases spanning the gap. The chain's CDR3 is CASSPDGHSSSYNEQFF. In nucleotides, the CDR3 is TGTGCCAGCTCACCGGACGGACACTCCAGCTCCTACAATGAGCAGTTCTTC.

This clonotype came up many times. The gene calls are TRBV11-1 and TRBJ1-1, with D hard to call. V lost 2 bases and J lost 6, with 13 bases in between. The germline gives CDR1 SGHAT, CDR2 FQDESV (reference sequence). This CDR3 region has 14 residues. This CDR3 reads CASSLSVVSSEAFF. CDR3 DNA: TGTGCCAGCAGCTTATCCGTCGTCAGTTCTGAAGCTTTCTTT.

The table lists this clonotype with many counts. The genes are TRBV23-1 and TRBJ1-6, with D unclear. TRBV23-1 is an ORF, with its function uncertain. V lost 7 bases to trimming and J lost 8 bases, with 6 bases between them. The CDR3 covers 11 residues. In DNA form, the CDR3 reads TGCGCCAGCAAACGGCATTCACCCCTCCACTTT. Translated: CASKRHSPLHF.